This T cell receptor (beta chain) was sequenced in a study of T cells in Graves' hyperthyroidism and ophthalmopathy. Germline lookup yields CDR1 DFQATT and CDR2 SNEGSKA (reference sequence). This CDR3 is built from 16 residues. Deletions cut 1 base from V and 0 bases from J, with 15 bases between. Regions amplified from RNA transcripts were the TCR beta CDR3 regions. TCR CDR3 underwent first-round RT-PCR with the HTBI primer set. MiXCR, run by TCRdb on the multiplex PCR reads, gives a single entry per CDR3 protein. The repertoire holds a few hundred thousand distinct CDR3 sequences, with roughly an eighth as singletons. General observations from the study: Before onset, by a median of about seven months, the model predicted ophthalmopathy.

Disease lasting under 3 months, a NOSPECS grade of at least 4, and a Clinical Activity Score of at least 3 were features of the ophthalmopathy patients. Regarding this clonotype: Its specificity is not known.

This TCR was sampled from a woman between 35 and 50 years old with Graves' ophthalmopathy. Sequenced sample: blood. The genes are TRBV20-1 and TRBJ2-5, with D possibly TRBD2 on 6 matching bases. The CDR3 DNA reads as TGCAGTGCTAGAGTCCCGGGGGTTACGTACCAAGAGACCCAGTACTTC. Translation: CSARVPGVTYQETQYF.